This T cell receptor beta chain emerged from a study of cytomegalovirus exposure and HLA in healthy donors. Findings and caveats of the study: Some TCR beta chains (about 180 of them) were listed as cytomegalovirus-associated. Presence/absence results assume similar sequencing depth per donor, which may not hold. Cytomegalovirus status, reportedly, was diagnosed with high specificity and sensitivity by the classifier.

The PCR ran on 60 Vbeta and 13 Jbeta primers. The method was immunoSEQ multiplex PCR; TCRdb's version includes in-frame clones alone and lacks a portion of them. The profile shows 200,000 to 250,000 clones, more than 70% of them singletons. CDR1 is SGHVS, CDR2 FQNEAQ, per germline. After removal of 9 bases from V and 0 bases from J, the junction contained 9 bases not matched to a gene. CDR3 size: 16 residues. In this sample, this clone turned up once. What it binds is unknown. The sample was PBMCs. This chain joins TRBV7-8 and TRBJ2-2, with 8 positions matching TRBD1. The sequence was collected from a human donor in good health. The CDR3 bases are TGTGCCAGTGCGGCTAGGACAGGGCCGAACACCGGGGAGCTGTTTTTT. It specifies CASAARTGPNTGELFF.